The sequence of this T cell receptor beta chain was determined in a study of OX40 agonist ivuxolimab in advanced cancers. Sequencing used immunoSEQ multiplex PCR; TCRdb keeps in-frame clones, though not all of them. The data hold some 85,000 clones, with roughly 90% observed a single time. Regarding the study as a whole: Some patients without response likewise showed low normalized clonal expansion.

About this clone itself: What it binds is unknown.

The CDR3 extends over 14 amino acids. Trimming stripped 0 bases from V and 4 bases from J, with 8 bases between. CDR1 and CDR2 from the germline V gene are SGHDT and YYEEEE. This receptor was obtained from an adult with an advanced solid tumor such as melanoma, head and neck, liver or kidney cancer. The V and J genes are TRBV5-6 and TRBJ1-3; D not certain. Material: CD4+ or CD8+ T cells sorted from blood, obtained in a trial of the OX40 agonist ivuxolimab. The CDR3: CASSLAISGNTIYF. The CDR3 DNA sequence: TGTGCCAGCAGCTTGGCTATATCCGGAAACACCATATATTTT.